A selection of T cell receptor beta chains follows, all from one sample in a study of cytomegalovirus exposure and HLA in healthy donors. The method was immunoSEQ multiplex PCR; TCRdb's version includes in-frame clones alone and lacks a portion of them. The sample shows fewer than 300,000 clones, 88% of them seen only once. Source material: PBMCs. These receptors came from a woman under 30 in good health and CMV-seronegative. Both conserved end residues are part of each CDR3. The order of the fields is CDR3 length, V gene, clone size, D gene, J gene, CDR3 DNA, CDR3 protein. The D gene is left open where the match is weak. Part of the rows lack a size; the others show once, few, many or a class for expanded clones.

CDR3 length: 15; V gene: TRBV6-1; clone size: NA; D gene: NA; J gene: TRBJ1-5; CDR3 DNA: TGTGCCAGCAGTCTGGATGCCGGGGGCAATCAGCCCCAGCATTTT; CDR3 protein: CASSLDAGGNQPQHF
CDR3 length: 15; V gene: TRBV7-6; clone size: few; D gene: TRBD1; J gene: TRBJ1-2; CDR3 DNA: TGTGCCAGCAGCCCCCGGACAGGGGTAGACTATGGCTACACCTTC; CDR3 protein: CASSPRTGVDYGYTF
CDR3 length: 16; V gene: TRBV9; clone size: NA; D gene: TRBD2; J gene: TRBJ2-7; CDR3 DNA: TGTGCCAGCAGCGCTGAGCTAGCGGGGGCCTCCTACGAGCAGTACTTC; CDR3 protein: CASSAELAGASYEQYF
CDR3 length: 13; V gene: TRBV28; clone size: few; D gene: NA; J gene: TRBJ1-1; CDR3 DNA: TGTGCCAGCAGCCGATCGGACAGCACTGAAGCTTTCTTT; CDR3 protein: CASSRSDSTEAFF
CDR3 length: 14; V gene: TRBV2; clone size: NA; D gene: NA; J gene: TRBJ2-7; CDR3 DNA: TGTGCCAGCAGTGTTCAGGGTCCCTCCTACGAGCAGTACTTC; CDR3 protein: CASSVQGPSYEQYF
CDR3 length: 11; V gene: TRBV2; clone size: NA; D gene: NA; J gene: TRBJ2-1; CDR3 DNA: TGTGCCAGCAACAGCCTGGATGAGCAGTTCTTC; CDR3 protein: CASNSLDEQFF
CDR3 length: 11; V gene: TRBV19; clone size: once; D gene: NA; J gene: TRBJ2-3; CDR3 DNA: TGTGCCAGTGGCTGGGGGGAGACGCAGTATTTT; CDR3 protein: CASGWGETQYF
CDR3 length: 13; V gene: TRBV29-1; clone size: NA; D gene: NA; J gene: TRBJ1-3; CDR3 DNA: TGCAGCGTGGGACTAAGCCCTGGAAACACCATATATTTT; CDR3 protein: CSVGLSPGNTIYF
CDR3 length: 13; V gene: TRBV7-9; clone size: NA; D gene: NA; J gene: TRBJ1-1; CDR3 DNA: TGTGCCAGCAGCTTTCCTGCTAGGAATGAAGCTTTCTTT; CDR3 protein: CASSFPARNEAFF
CDR3 length: 12; V gene: TRBV7-9; clone size: once; D gene: NA; J gene: TRBJ1-1; CDR3 DNA: TGTGCCAGCAGGGTGGGGGCGGCTGAAGCTTTCTTT; CDR3 protein: CASRVGAAEAFF
CDR3 length: 15; V gene: TRBV19; clone size: NA; D gene: TRBD1; J gene: TRBJ1-2; CDR3 DNA: TGTGCCACCCGATCCGGGACAGGAGATAACTATGGCTACACCTTC; CDR3 protein: CATRSGTGDNYGYTF
CDR3 length: 16; V gene: TRBV28; clone size: NA; D gene: NA; J gene: TRBJ2-3; CDR3 DNA: TGTGCCAGCAGTTCCCCTGGCGGGGTTAGCACAGATACGCAGTATTTT; CDR3 protein: CASSSPGGVSTDTQYF
CDR3 length: 15; V gene: TRBV4-3; clone size: NA; D gene: NA; J gene: TRBJ1-1; CDR3 DNA: TGCGCCAGCAGCCAAGATCTCGAGGGCCACACTGAAGCTTTCTTT; CDR3 protein: CASSQDLEGHTEAFF
CDR3 length: 14; V gene: TRBV2; clone size: NA; D gene: NA; J gene: TRBJ1-5; CDR3 DNA: TGTGCCAGCGGGGGACACCCTAGCAATCAGCCCCAGCATTTT; CDR3 protein: CASGGHPSNQPQHF
CDR3 length: 16; V gene: TRBV27; clone size: NA; D gene: TRBD2; J gene: TRBJ2-3; CDR3 DNA: TGTGCCAGCAAGGCTAGCGGGAGATCGAGCACAGATACGCAGTATTTT; CDR3 protein: CASKASGRSSTDTQYF
CDR3 length: 12; V gene: TRBV29-1; clone size: NA; D gene: TRBD2; J gene: TRBJ2-1; CDR3 DNA: TGCAGCGTGGAGGGACTAGCGGGATTTCGGTTCTTC; CDR3 protein: CSVEGLAGFRFF
CDR3 length: 17; V gene: TRBV18; clone size: NA; D gene: NA; J gene: TRBJ1-1; CDR3 DNA: TGTGCCAGCTCGCCAACCTCGGACAGCTACATGAACACTGAAGCTTTCTTT; CDR3 protein: CASSPTSDSYMNTEAFF
CDR3 length: 16; V gene: TRBV13; clone size: NA; D gene: TRBD1; J gene: TRBJ1-3; CDR3 DNA: TGTGCCAGCAGCTTAGTCCCAGGGGGCTCTGGAAACACCATATATTTT; CDR3 protein: CASSLVPGGSGNTIYF
CDR3 length: 15; V gene: TRBV7-9; clone size: NA; D gene: TRBD1; J gene: TRBJ2-7; CDR3 DNA: TGTGCCAGCACCGAAAGCGGACAGGGGGGTTACGAGCAGTACTTC; CDR3 protein: CASTESGQGGYEQYF
CDR3 length: 12; V gene: TRBV19; clone size: NA; D gene: NA; J gene: TRBJ1-1; CDR3 DNA: TGTGCCAGTAGTATGAGAAACACTGAAGCTTTCTTT; CDR3 protein: CASSMRNTEAFF
CDR3 length: 18; V gene: TRBV4-2; clone size: NA; D gene: TRBD1; J gene: TRBJ2-5; CDR3 DNA: TGTGCCAGCAGCCAAATCATAGGGACAGGAGCAACCCAAGAGACCCAGTACTTC; CDR3 protein: CASSQIIGTGATQETQYF
CDR3 length: 14; V gene: TRBV6-6; clone size: NA; D gene: NA; J gene: TRBJ2-1; CDR3 DNA: TGTGCCAGCAGTAGGCGGGTATCCTACAATGAGCAGTTCTTC; CDR3 protein: CASSRRVSYNEQFF
CDR3 length: 14; V gene: TRBV25-1; clone size: NA; D gene: TRBD2; J gene: TRBJ2-2; CDR3 DNA: TGTGCCAGCACGGCTAGCGGGAGCGCCGGGGAGCTGTTTTTT; CDR3 protein: CASTASGSAGELFF
CDR3 length: 15; V gene: TRBV7-3; clone size: NA; D gene: TRBD2; J gene: TRBJ2-7; CDR3 DNA: TGTGCCAGCAGCTTAGCGGGAGGGCCTTCCTACGAGCAGTACTTC; CDR3 protein: CASSLAGGPSYEQYF
CDR3 length: 15; V gene: TRBV2; clone size: NA; D gene: TRBD2; J gene: TRBJ2-3; CDR3 DNA: TGTGCCAGGGGGACTAGCGGGCAGCGCACAGATACGCAGTATTTT; CDR3 protein: CARGTSGQRTDTQYF
CDR3 length: 16; V gene: TRBV9; clone size: NA; D gene: TRBD2; J gene: TRBJ2-1; CDR3 DNA: TGTGCCAGCAGCGACCCAACTAGCGGCGGTGACAATGAGCAGTTCTTC; CDR3 protein: CASSDPTSGGDNEQFF
CDR3 length: 15; V gene: TRBV30; clone size: NA; D gene: NA; J gene: TRBJ2-7; CDR3 DNA: TGTGCCTGGAGTGTATCTTGGCGGTTCTCCTACGGGCAGTACTTC; CDR3 protein: CAWSVSWRFSYGQYF
CDR3 length: 15; V gene: TRBV28; clone size: NA; D gene: TRBD2; J gene: TRBJ2-7; CDR3 DNA: TGTGCCAGCAGGCGGGGAACTAGCGGGACCTACGAGCAGTACTTC; CDR3 protein: CASRRGTSGTYEQYF
CDR3 length: 15; V gene: TRBV27; clone size: few; D gene: TRBD2; J gene: TRBJ2-7; CDR3 DNA: TGTGCCAGCAGCCGATTAGCGGGAAGCCTCTACGAGCAGTACTTC; CDR3 protein: CASSRLAGSLYEQYF
CDR3 length: 16; V gene: TRBV30; clone size: once; D gene: TRBD1; J gene: TRBJ2-3; CDR3 DNA: TGTGCCTGGAGTATCCGGGGACAGGGTTCCACAGATACGCAGTATTTT; CDR3 protein: CAWSIRGQGSTDTQYF